This TCR beta chain was identified in a study of T-cell memory formation after mild COVID-19 (dated by TCRdb to about 2021). Study-wide context: Most TCR sequence clusters were specific to one of the two donors. In a couple of donors, T-cell clones that expanded and contracted after mild COVID-19 were followed by sequencing TCRalpha and TCRbeta repertoires longitudinally. Two young, previously healthy adult volunteers, one female and one male, were included in the cohort.

On this clonotype itself: No cognate antigen has been identified for it. Base qualities are not recorded, but no much larger clone differs from it by a single base.

The trim is 0 bases for V and 6 bases for J, with a gap of 14 bases between the germline ends. The CDR3, from cysteine to phenylalanine, totals 15 residues. The DNA shown is the 45-base CDR3, in frame from base 1. CDR1 and CDR2 were assigned from the germline V gene as SGHTA and FQGNSA. Sequenced on an Illumina NovaSeq 6000. TCRalpha and TCRbeta cDNA libraries were built by 5'RACE with constant-segment primers, adding sample barcodes and unique molecular identifiers. Trizol reagent was used to extract RNA from every sample. Amplification of the libraries took two PCR steps, and the second step added a second sample barcode plus Illumina TruSeq adapters. Sequencing of the libraries was done on an Illumina NovaSeq, producing 2 x 150 bp paired-end reads. Regarding the original processing steps: With migec v1.2.7, reads were demultiplexed and then collapsed into UMI-guided consensus sequences. Using mixcr v2.1.11, UMI consensuses were aligned to TRA and TRB V and J templates and then assembled into clonotypes. Expanded or contracted clonotypes were those called significant by both edgeR and NoisET, with noise models trained on biological replicates. For edgeR calls, the thresholds were a false discovery rate-adjusted p below 0.01 and a log2 fold-change of 1. As an exploratory analysis of dynamics, max-normalized trajectories of the 1000 most abundant clonotypes were examined with PCA combined with hierarchical clustering. Each responding clone was given a CD4 or CD8 phenotype based on the CD4+ and CD8+ repertoires, which had been sequenced separately. Using fastp trimming at Q25 and MiXCR clonotype assembly, TCRdb reanalyzed the public sequencing data and kept in-frame beta chains. Rows matching on CDR3 protein sequence are summarized as one entry with the most common DNA and genes. The V and J calls were not made by the authors but by TCRdb's processing. The sample has more than 300,000 distinct CDR3 sequences on record, 20% to 25% of them singletons. The ten largest clones represent over 20% of the sample.

PBMCs were isolated by Ficoll-Paque density gradient centrifugation. Summary of the overall study and its limitations: Some responding clones were detected in pre-infection memory, suggesting pre-existing cross-reactive memory T cells joined the SARS-CoV-2 response. Balanced CD4/CD8 phenotypes were observed for clones contracting from day 15 to 85, whereas a bias towards CD4+ was observed for a second wave of clones expanding from day 15 to 37. SARS-CoV-2 specificity of the second-wave clones peaking on day 37 was not confirmed. The study included only two mild cases, and larger cohorts that include severe cases with pre-infection samples were judged to be necessary. Contracting CD4+ clones turned up mainly in the CM and EM memory subsets, whereas EMRA was where CD8+ clones were enriched.

This clonotype originated in a man between 18 and 35 years old who had mild COVID-19 (a few samples of this study predate the infection). The sample titles of this study are shuffled in the database, so cell type and time point are left out; the donor was told from shared clones. The V and J segments used are TRBV7-2 and TRBJ1-2, with the identity of the D gene unclear. The sequencing sample was made of PBMCs or a T cell subset sorted from them (not recorded which). The bases read TGTGCCAGCAGCTTAGCAGAAGGGTTTAAGGATGGCTACACCTTC. Translated, it gives CASSLAEGFKDGYTF.